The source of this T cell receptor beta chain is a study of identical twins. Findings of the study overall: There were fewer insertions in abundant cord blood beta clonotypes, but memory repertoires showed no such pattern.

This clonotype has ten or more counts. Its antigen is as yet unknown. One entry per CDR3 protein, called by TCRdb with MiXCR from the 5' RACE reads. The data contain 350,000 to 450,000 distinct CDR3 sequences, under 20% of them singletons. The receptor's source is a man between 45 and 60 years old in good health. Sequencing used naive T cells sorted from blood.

Written as DNA, the CDR3 is TGTGCCAGCAGTGCCGGGCTCCGAGGCCAGGAGACCCAGTACTTC. Protein sequence: CASSAGLRGQETQYF. V gene TRBV7-9 combines with J gene TRBJ2-5; D ambiguous. There are 15 residues in the CDR3. The germline V gene has CDR1 SEHNR and CDR2 FQNEAQ (reference sequence). The ends were cut back, 6 bases at V and 5 bases at J, with 19 bases in the middle.